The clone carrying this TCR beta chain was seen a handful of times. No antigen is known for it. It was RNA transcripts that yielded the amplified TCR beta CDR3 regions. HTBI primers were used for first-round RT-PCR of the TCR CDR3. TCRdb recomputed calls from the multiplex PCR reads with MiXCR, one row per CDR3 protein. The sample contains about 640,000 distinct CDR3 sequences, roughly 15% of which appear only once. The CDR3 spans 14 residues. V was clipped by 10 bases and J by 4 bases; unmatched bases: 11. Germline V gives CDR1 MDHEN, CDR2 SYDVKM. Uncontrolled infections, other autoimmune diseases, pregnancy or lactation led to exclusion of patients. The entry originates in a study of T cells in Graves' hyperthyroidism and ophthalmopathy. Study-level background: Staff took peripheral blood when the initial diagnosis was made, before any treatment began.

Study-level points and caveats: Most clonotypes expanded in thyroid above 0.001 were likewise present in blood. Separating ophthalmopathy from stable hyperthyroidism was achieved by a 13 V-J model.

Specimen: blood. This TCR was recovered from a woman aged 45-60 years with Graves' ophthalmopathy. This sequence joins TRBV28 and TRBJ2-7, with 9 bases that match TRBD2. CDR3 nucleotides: TGTGCCACTCTGCCGGGACTAGCTAGGTACGAGCAGTACTTC. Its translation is CATLPGLARYEQYF.